Following are 2 T cell receptor beta chains from one sample sequenced in a study of blood T cell repertoires in COVID-19. Produced via immunoSEQ multiplex PCR; TCRdb's table is partial and in-frame only. The data contain about 72,000 clones, just over 85% of them singletons. Sequencing was carried out using peripheral blood. These receptors came from a man aged 70 or older with active or convalescent COVID-19.

In DNA, the CDR3 is TGTGCCAGCAGTTCACGACAGATCCAAGAGACCCAGTACTTC. Its protein product is CASSSRQIQETQYF. This sequence joins TRBV28 and TRBJ2-5, with D perhaps matching TRBD1 (5 bases). Trimming left V 4 bases short and J 1 base short, with 10 bases between. In germline, CDR1 is MDHEN, CDR2 SYDVKM. The CDR3 sequence is 14 residues long. Supplemented by reference TRBV28 and TRBJ2-5, the full variable domain reads DVKVTQSSRYLVKRTGEKVFLECVQDMDHENMFWYRQDPGLGLRLIYFSYDVKMKEKGDIPEGYSVSREKKERFSLILESASTNQTSMYLCASSSRQIQETQYFGPGTRLLVL.

The rearrangement uses TRBV7-2 and TRBJ1-2, with no clear D. The V and J ends lost 3 bases and 8 bases respectively, with 10 bases between them. The CDR3 extends over 12 amino acids. From germline, CDR1 is SGHTA and CDR2 FQGNSA. The CDR3 coding sequence is TGTGCCAGCAGCTTTGATCAGTTCGGCTACACCTTC. Translated: CASSFDQFGYTF.